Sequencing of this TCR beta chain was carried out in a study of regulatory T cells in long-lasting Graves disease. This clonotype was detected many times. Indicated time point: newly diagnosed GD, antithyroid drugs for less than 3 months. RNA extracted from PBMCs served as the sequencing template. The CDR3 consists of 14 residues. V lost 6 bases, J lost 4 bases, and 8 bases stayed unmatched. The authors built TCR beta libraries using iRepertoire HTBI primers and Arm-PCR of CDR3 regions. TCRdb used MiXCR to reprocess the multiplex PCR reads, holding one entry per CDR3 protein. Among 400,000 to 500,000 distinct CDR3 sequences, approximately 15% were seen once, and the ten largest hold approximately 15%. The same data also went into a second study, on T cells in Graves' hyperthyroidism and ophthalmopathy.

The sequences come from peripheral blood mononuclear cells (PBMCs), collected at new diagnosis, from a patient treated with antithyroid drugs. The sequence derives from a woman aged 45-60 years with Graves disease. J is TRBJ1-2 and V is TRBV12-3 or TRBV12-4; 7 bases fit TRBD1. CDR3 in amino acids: CASSPRQGGYGYTF. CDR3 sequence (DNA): TGTGCCAGCAGCCCCCGACAGGGTGGCTATGGCTACACCTTC.